One sample yielded the 16 T cell receptor beta chains listed below, sequenced in a study of CD8+ T cells in alopecia areata. Described treatment: oral pan-JAK inhibitor, 5-10 mg twice daily. RNA was isolated and reverse transcribed to cDNA, the sequencing template. Libraries were prepared by immunoSEQ multiplex PCR; TCRdb keeps only in-frame clonotypes and omits some of them. The sample records roughly 190,000 clones, about three fifths being singletons. The material was CD4+ T cells sorted from blood, obtained at week 4, from a patient treated with tofacitinib. These receptors all stem from a human donor with alopecia areata.

The chain couples TRBV28 to TRBJ2-5, with 7 bases matching TRBD2. J lost 5 bases, V lost 5 bases, and 11 bases had no gene match. Germline CDR1 MDHEN, CDR2 SYDVKM. CDR3 size: 15 residues. CDR3 bases: TGTGCCAGCAGTCCAAATGGACTAGTCGGTGAGACCCAGTACTTC. It specifies CASSPNGLVGETQYF.

The sample holds one count of this clone. The rearrangement joins TRBV15 to TRBJ2-3; no clear D. Trimming stripped 5 bases from V and 6 bases from J, with 12 bases between. The CDR3 is 13 amino acids. The germline gives CDR1 LNHNV, CDR2 YYDKDF (reference sequence). For the CDR3, the DNA is TGTGCCACCAGCTCCTCCCCCTGGGATACGCAGTATTTT. As protein: CATSSSPWDTQYF.

This chain connects TRBV7-2 to TRBJ2-3; 7 nucleotides agree with TRBD2. V trimming: 1 base; J trimming: 6 bases; junction bases outside the gene matches: 13. There are 17 residues in the CDR3. In germline, CDR1 is SGHTA, CDR2 FQGNSA. The CDR3 region is CASSLGGLAGVFDTQYF. CDR3 DNA sequence: TGTGCCAGCAGCTTAGGGGGATTGGCGGGAGTTTTTGATACGCAGTATTTT.

The V call is TRBV2, the J call TRBJ2-5; 7 bases are shared with TRBD2. With 7 bases clipped from V and 1 base from J, the junction kept 3 bases outside the gene matches. The CDR3 is 13 residues long. CDR1 is SNHLY, CDR2 FYNNEI, per germline. The CDR3 is CASTRTSQETQYF. CDR3 coding DNA: TGTGCCAGCACCAGGACTAGCCAAGAGACCCAGTACTTC.

This clone was observed a single time. This chain connects TRBV6-6 to TRBJ2-2; TRBD1 agrees at 7 bases. Germline V gene data show CDR1 as MNHNY and CDR2 as SVGAGI (reference sequence). V was clipped by 6 bases and J by 6 bases; unmatched bases: 10. The CDR3 has 15 residues. The CDR3 DNA follows: TGTGCCAGCAGCTGGGACAGAAGTGGATCCGGGGAGCTGTTTTTT. It translates to CASSWDRSGSGELFF.

This chain connects TRBV7-2 to TRBJ1-1; no clear D gene. Germline CDR1 reads SGHTA; CDR2 reads FQGNSA. The CDR3 is 13 amino acids. The V gene lost 2 bases and the J gene lost 4 bases, with 8 bases spanning the gap. The DNA of the CDR3 is TGTGCCAGCAGCTTAAAGGGAGCCACTGAAGCTTTCTTT. Residues: CASSLKGATEAFF.

This clone was observed a few times. The chain employs TRBV27 and TRBJ2-6, with D hard to call. V lost 3 bases to trimming and J lost 0 bases, with 6 bases between them. From germline, CDR1 is MNHEY and CDR2 SMNVEV (reference sequence). This CDR3 has 15 amino acids. CDR3 coding DNA: TGTGCCAGCAGTTTGATCTCCTCTGGGGCCAACGTCCTGACTTTC. This encodes CASSLISSGANVLTF. Filled out from reference TRBV27 and TRBJ2-6, the complete variable domain reads EAQVTQNPRYLITVTGKKLTVTCSQNMNHEYMSWYRQDPGLGLRQIYYSMNVEVTDKGDVPEGYKVSRKEKRNFPLILESPSPNQTSLYFCASSLISSGANVLTFGAGSRLTVL.

The sample holds a few counts of this clone. The chain recombines TRBV19 with TRBJ2-2; no clear D. This CDR3 contains 13 residues. CDR1 LNHDA and CDR2 SQIVND come from the germline V gene (reference sequence). V was pared by 7 bases and J by 2 bases, with 8 bases between. Written as DNA, the CDR3 is TGTGCCAGTACCGACGGTAACACCGGGGAGCTGTTTTTT. This translates into CASTDGNTGELFF. Supplemented by reference TRBV19 and TRBJ2-2, the full variable domain reads DGGITQSPKYLFRKEGQNVTLSCEQNLNHDAMYWYRQDPGQGLRLIYYSQIVNDFQKGDIAEGYSVSREKKESFPLTVTSAQKNPTAFYLCASTDGNTGELFFGEGSRLTVL.

The chain combines TRBV29-1 with TRBJ2-5; D uncertain. Trimming removed 1 base from V and 5 bases from J, with 14 bases in between. The CDR3 loop spans 14 amino acids. CDR1 and CDR2 (germline): SQVTM, ANQGSEA. The CDR3 region is CSVEATYQSETQYF. The CDR3 region has the DNA TGCAGCGTTGAAGCAACTTACCAGTCCGAGACCCAGTACTTC.

The chain uses TRBV2 and TRBJ1-5; D remains ambiguous. The CDR3 extends over 14 amino acids. With 1 base removed from V and 4 bases from J, the gap between germline ends came to 8 bases. Looked up from germline, CDR1 is SNHLY and CDR2 is FYNNEI. Written as DNA, the CDR3 is TGTGCCAGCAGTGAAGGGGTGGGAAATCAGCCCCAGCATTTT. It codes for CASSEGVGNQPQHF.

This chain links TRBV9 with TRBJ2-5; D perhaps matches TRBD2 (6 bases). Germline-derived CDR1 and CDR2 are SGDLS and YYNGEE. This CDR3 has 14 amino acids. The V gene lost 0 bases and the J gene lost 2 bases, with 8 bases spanning the gap. The CDR3 protein is CASSVAAGQETQYF. As DNA, the CDR3 is TGTGCCAGCAGCGTAGCGGCGGGACAAGAGACCCAGTACTTC.

This clone has more than one count but fewer than ten. This chain links TRBV20-1 with TRBJ2-1; 7 nucleotides agree with TRBD2. The V gene end was trimmed by 5 bases and the J gene end by 8 bases; junction bases not matched to a gene: 3. The CDR3 covers 11 residues. The V gene's germline CDR1 is DFQATT and CDR2 SNEGSKA (reference sequence). The CDR3 sequence: CSARTSYEQFF. In DNA, the CDR3 is TGCAGTGCTCGGACTAGTTATGAGCAGTTCTTC.

The chain employs TRBV10-3 and TRBJ2-1, with TRBD2 as a possible D gene (5 bases). V lost 4 bases and J lost 9, with 10 bases in between. The CDR3 runs to 12 residues. Germline V gene lookup returns CDR1 ENHRY and CDR2 SYGVKD. The CDR3 nucleotides read TGTGCCATCAGTGCGAGGGTCGGTGAGCAGTTCTTC. Residues: CAISARVGEQFF.

The rearrangement joins TRBV28 to TRBJ1-5; D ambiguous. Germline-derived CDR1 and CDR2 are MDHEN and SYDVKM. The CDR3 has 15 residues. Trimming left V 6 bases short and J 0 bases short, with 12 bases between. Written as DNA, the CDR3 is TGTGCCAGCAGACCAACGGACGGTAGCAATCAGCCCCAGCATTTT. Translating gives CASRPTDGSNQPQHF.

This clone was seen just once. The chain links TRBV5-1 to TRBJ2-3; tentatively, D is TRBD2 (5 bases). Trimming took off 4 bases at V and 2 bases at J, with 11 bases between the two ends. This CDR3 has 14 residues. Germline lookup yields CDR1 SGHRS and CDR2 YFSETQ. The CDR3 DNA sequence: TGCGCCAGCAGCCCCGGACTCCTCACAGATACGCAGTATTTT. The encoded protein is CASSPGLLTDTQYF.

The chain employs TRBV5-6 and TRBJ2-3; D is uncertain. The CDR3 length is 15 residues. Germline CDR1 reads SGHDT; CDR2 reads YYEEEE. Trimming took 2 bases from V and 4 from J, leaving 14 bases between them. Written as DNA, the CDR3 is TGTGCCAGCAGCTTAGGGCCCTTAAATGCAGATACGCAGTATTTT. Translated, it gives CASSLGPLNADTQYF. The full variable domain, with the rest looked up from reference TRBV5-6 and TRBJ2-3, is DAGVTQSPTHLIKTRGQQVTLRCSPKSGHDTVSWYQQALGQGPQFIFQYYEEEERQRGNFPDRFSGHQFPNYSSELNVNALLLGDSALYLCASSLGPLNADTQYFGPGTRLTVL.